What follows are 2 T cell receptor beta chains derived from one specimen sequenced in a study of cytomegalovirus exposure and HLA in healthy donors. Use of 60 Vbeta and 13 Jbeta primers characterized the PCR. Sequencing was performed with immunoSEQ multiplex PCR; in TCRdb, only in-frame clones are kept and a portion is missing. The sample lists some 67,000 clones, roughly nine tenths occurring once. The source material was PBMCs. The receptors derive from a woman aged 30 to 39 in good health and CMV-seropositive.

This rearrangement joins TRBV7-9 to TRBJ2-1; no reliable D call. The V gene lost 0 bases and the J gene lost 6 bases, with 3 bases spanning the gap. There are 12 residues in the CDR3. Germline V gene lookup returns CDR1 SEHNR and CDR2 FQNEAQ (reference sequence). The CDR3 region has the DNA TGTGCCAGCAGCTTAGCCTCCAATGAGCAGTTCTTC. As protein: CASSLASNEQFF.

This sequence joins TRBV2 and TRBJ2-3, with D possibly matching TRBD2 (6 bases). V shed 3 bases and J shed 4 bases, with 11 bases lying between them. Germline loops: CDR1 SNHLY, CDR2 FYNNEI. This CDR3 is 14 amino acids long. CDR3 sequence reads: CASSEGRGPDTQYF. In DNA, the CDR3 is TGTGCCAGCAGTGAGGGGCGGGGTCCAGATACGCAGTATTTT.